The 8 T cell receptor beta chains reported below all come from one sample, sequenced in a study of human T cells and chemical hapten exposure. TCRdb re-called the RACE reads with MiXCR, one entry per CDR3 protein. The sample holds some 84,000 distinct CDR3 sequences, 11% seen once. Indicated time point: patch test 3, about 24 weeks after DPC sensitization. Treatment here: therapeutic diphenylcyclopropenone sensitization with weekly scalp DPC. Sequencing used whole blood, obtained in connection with sensitization to the hapten diphenylcyclopropenone (DPC). These receptors were obtained from a woman aged 45 to 65 with alopecia areata. Some clones in this sample may be carry-over from other donors' samples.

This clonotype was recorded at least ten times. This chain joins TRBV24-1 and TRBJ1-1; no definite D call. The ends were cut back, 4 bases at V and 1 base at J, with 12 bases in the middle. Germline V gives CDR1 KGHDR, CDR2 SFDVKD. The CDR3 sequence is 15 residues long. CDR3: CATSDSPPKNTEAFF. Written as DNA, the CDR3 is TGTGCCACCAGTGACTCTCCCCCCAAGAACACTGAAGCTTTCTTT.

The chain is built from TRBV6-1 and TRBJ1-2; D might be TRBD1 (6 bases). Germline V gene lookup returns CDR1 MNHNS and CDR2 SASEGT. Trimming removed 7 bases at V and 3 bases at J, with 15 bases between. The CDR3 has 14 amino acids. The CDR3 DNA reads TGTGCCAGCACCCGGGACACTGGAGACTATGGCTACACCTTC. Protein product: CASTRDTGDYGYTF.

This clonotype was seen ten or more times. The chain carries TRBV29-1 and TRBJ2-3; D gene unclear. Trimming removed 3 bases from V and 8 bases from J, with 15 bases in between. The CDR3 has 13 residues. Germline lookup yields CDR1 SQVTM and CDR2 ANQGSEA. The CDR3 nucleotides read TGCAGCGTTGATCCCTCGACCCCTATTACGCAGTATTTT. Amino acid sequence: CSVDPSTPITQYF.

This clonotype turned up a few times. Compared with germline, one end of the junction differs, possibly owing to a read error. J is TRBJ2-7 and V is TRBV7-2, with D possibly being TRBD1 or TRBD2 (6 bases each). Germline V lookup: CDR1 SGHTA, CDR2 FQGNSA. This CDR3 region has 11 residues. The CDR3 bases are TGTGCCAGAGGGGGGCCGAACCGGGTGGGCTTC. Amino acid sequence: CARGGPNRVGF.

This clonotype showed up many times. The chain employs TRBV29-1 and TRBJ1-2, with 8 bases lining up with TRBD1. The junction had 3 bases not matched to a gene; V was cut back by 0 bases and J by 3 bases. The germline CDR1 and CDR2 sequences are SQVTM and ANQGSEA. The CDR3 loop spans 14 amino acids. The CDR3 is CSVEDNRGDYGYTF. CDR3 DNA: TGCAGCGTTGAAGATAACAGGGGGGACTATGGCTACACCTTC.

This clonotype occurred many times. The chain has TRBV7-8 and TRBJ1-2, with 9 bases that match TRBD1. The CDR3 is 15 residues long. Germline-derived CDR1 and CDR2 are SGHVS and FQNEAQ. V dropped 5 bases and J dropped 8; count of bases not matched to a gene: 12. The CDR3 sequence is CASSQIQGALGGYTF. CDR3 nucleotides: TGTGCCAGCAGCCAGATACAGGGGGCCCTGGGAGGCTACACCTTC.

This chain links TRBV7-2 with TRBJ2-1; 12 bases agree with TRBD2. This CDR3 has 14 amino acids. J was trimmed by 9 bases and V by 3 bases; bases with no gene match: 3. CDR1 SGHTA and CDR2 FQGNSA come from the germline V gene. In DNA, the CDR3 is TGTGCCAGCAGCTTGACTAGCGGGAGCCCTGAGCAGTTCTTC. It translates to CASSLTSGSPEQFF. Using reference TRBV7-2 and TRBJ2-1 for the parts outside the CDR3, the full variable domain is GAGVSQSPSNKVTEKGKDVELRCDPISGHTALYWYRQSLGQGLEFLIYFQGNSAPDKSGLPSDRFSAERTGGSVSTLTIQRTQQEDSAVYLCASSLTSGSPEQFFGPGTRLTVL.

The chain is built from TRBV7-2 and TRBJ2-2, with 7 bases identical to TRBD1. The CDR3 sequence is 14 residues long. The ends lost 10 bases at V and 7 bases at J; junction bases unmatched: 12. The V gene's germline CDR1 is SGHTA and CDR2 FQGNSA. The CDR3 here is CAITGALGSGELFF. In nucleotides, the CDR3 is TGTGCCATCACAGGGGCGCTTGGGAGCGGGGAGCTGTTTTTT.